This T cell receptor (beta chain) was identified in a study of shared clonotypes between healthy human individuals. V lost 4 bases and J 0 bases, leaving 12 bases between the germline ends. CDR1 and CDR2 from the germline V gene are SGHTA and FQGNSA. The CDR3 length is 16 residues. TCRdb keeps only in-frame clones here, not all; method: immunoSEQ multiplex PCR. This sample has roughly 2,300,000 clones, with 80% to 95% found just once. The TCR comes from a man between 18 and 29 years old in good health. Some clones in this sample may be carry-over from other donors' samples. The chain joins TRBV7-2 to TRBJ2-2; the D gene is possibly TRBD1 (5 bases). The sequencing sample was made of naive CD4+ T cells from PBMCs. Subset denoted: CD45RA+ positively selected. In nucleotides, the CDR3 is TGTGCCAGCAGCTCACGTACAGGACCGAACACCGGGGAGCTGTTTTTT. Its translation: CASSSRTGPNTGELFF.